This T cell receptor beta chain was observed in a study of blood T cell repertoires in COVID-19 (dated by TCRdb to 2020 to 2022). Turning to the overall study: Samples covering the acute and convalescent phases of COVID-19 were provided by collaborators in the United States, Italy and Spain. The prospective study material was composed of cDNA or gDNA derived from T cells, B-cell-depleted T cells, or PBMCs. Subjects who had been exposed to COVID-19, were actively infected with it, or had recovered from it provided the deeply sampled blood TCRbeta repertoires that made up the dataset. A freely available public database, intended as a resource for researchers studying the immune response to SARS-CoV-2, is where the repertoires were released. Samples were obtained from the ongoing ImmuneRACE study (first 160 participants) and from over 1,000 subjects provided by 6 global collaborators. Sample metadata almost always included a de-identified subject ID, COVID-19 status, age in years and sex. Where HLA class I and class II types were available, the types were taken from metadata supplied by the sample provider, not from assay-based typing.

Note on this clone: Its antigen is unknown. No base qualities exist here, and no much larger clone lies one base off it.

Whole blood was collected in K2EDTA tubes by collaborating institutions according to the institutions' own protocols. For TCRbeta analysis, collaborators shipped samples in one of three forms: frozen whole blood, isolated PBMCs, or DNA extracted from either of those sample types. General findings and caveats noted by the study authors: How much clinical and demographic metadata was included differed by source and by participant, and the metadata was provided uncurated.

CDR1 SGHAT and CDR2 FQNNGV are derived from the germline V gene. The CDR3 covers 13 residues, taking in both the cysteine and the phenylalanine. Here the CDR3 DNA is all that survives: 39 bases in frame from base 1. V is shortened by 6 bases, J by 0 bases, and the region joining them spans 8 bases. The immunoSEQ Assay, a bias-controlled multiplex PCR, was used to amplify TCRbeta CDR3 regions from genomic DNA. The original pipeline was this. Within the assay, amplification of reference gene primers was used to estimate how many nucleated cells each sample contained. Sequence reads were collapsed and filtered to measure the absolute abundance of every unique TCRbeta CDR3 rearrangement. Productive Simpson clonality was computed per sample as the square root of Simpson's diversity index over productive rearrangements. TCRdb provides this immuneACCESS table in a form limited to in-frame rearrangements. Some clones are lacking; in checked studies, under half of them reflect an unresolved V gene, and why the rest are absent is not known. That table gives V, J and clone size, and the DNA gave D and trimming. This sample holds about 100,000 clones; almost 80% were observed only once. The top ten hold over 30% of the sample.

The rearrangement joined TRBV11-2 to TRBJ2-5, with TRBD2 perhaps the D gene, on 6 matching bases. Sequenced: peripheral blood. This clonotype originated in a man in his 70s with active or convalescent COVID-19. The CDR3 corresponds to CASSRDYQETQYF. The bases read TGTGCCAGCAGTCGGGACTACCAAGAGACCCAGTACTTC.